This T cell receptor (beta chain) was profiled in a study of shared clonotypes between healthy human individuals. General study points: The donor pool, a small one, limited the genetic and exposure-history diversity represented.

Genomic DNA of each subset was evenly split across several immunoSEQ plates. Assay: immunoSEQ multiplex PCR; the TCRdb copy retains only in-frame clones and omits some. The table lists 2 million to 2.5 million clones, roughly 93% of them singletons. CDR3 length: 11 amino acids. V shed 3 bases and J shed 9 bases, with 9 bases lying between them. CDR1 SQVTM and CDR2 ANQGSEA come from the germline V gene. In regard to this clone: Its antigen remains unknown.

Sequenced: naive CD4+ T cells from PBMCs. Subset indicated: CD45RA+ positively selected. This receptor was taken from a man younger than 30 in good health. Some clones in this sample may be carry-over from other donors' samples. The chain uses TRBV29-1 and TRBJ2-1; possibly TRBD1 for D (5 bases). The CDR3 sequence: CSVEVTGEQFF. DNA of the CDR3: TGCAGCGTTGAGGTAACAGGTGAGCAGTTCTTC.